The TCR beta chain described here comes from a study of PD-L1 blockade in urothelial cancer. Study-level information: Administration of atezolizumab to patients began in the mid-2010s, at 1,200 mg intravenously every 3 weeks. Samples came from 3 weeks, at the second dose, and 6 weeks into treatment.

Time point of the sample: peripheral blood 6 weeks after treatment start. Patients yielded 1 to 8 samples each, pretreatment and on-treatment. Trimming removed 6 bases at V and 1 base at J, with 12 bases between. CDR3 size: 14 residues. CDR1 and CDR2 (germline): MNHEY, SVGAGI. TCRdb keeps only in-frame clones here, not all; method: immunoSEQ multiplex PCR. The sample consists of approximately 79,000 clones, approximately 90% of them appearing once. This specimen was PBMCs, taken around atezolizumab (anti-PD-L1) treatment. The sequence was collected from a woman of 80 years or more with urothelial cancer. This chain links TRBV6-5 with TRBJ1-1; tentative D call: TRBD1 (6 bases). The CDR3 sequence is CASRRMTGNTEAFF. The CDR3, as DNA: TGTGCCAGCAGGCGGATGACAGGGAACACTGAAGCTTTCTTT.